These T cell receptor beta chains were read from a single sample in a study of blood T cell repertoires in COVID-19. TCRdb's copy holds only in-frame clones and misses some; the assay was immunoSEQ multiplex PCR. The data contain about 280,000 clones, roughly nine tenths of them singletons. Sequences were obtained from PBMCs or T cells enriched from blood (not recorded which). Every receptor here comes from a woman between 40 and 50 years old who had recovered from COVID-19. The CDR3 runs from the conserved cysteine through the conserved F or W. D genes are given only for firm matches.

CDR3 length	V gene	D gene	J gene	CDR3 protein
13	TRBV12-3/TRBV12-4	.	TRBJ1-1	CASERHTNTEAFF
12	TRBV7-8	.	TRBJ2-7	CASSPYTYEQYF
14	TRBV5-1	TRBD1	TRBJ2-5	CASWRDRGQETQYF
18	TRBV11-3	.	TRBJ2-2	CASSPLGGAATNTGELFF
13	TRBV2	.	TRBJ2-7	CASSERLAGEQYF
11	TRBV12-3/TRBV12-4	.	TRBJ2-3	CASTSTDTQYF
15	TRBV18	TRBD1	TRBJ1-2	CASSTNGQEAYGYTF
13	TRBV7-9	.	TRBJ2-3	CASSRLLTDTQYF
15	TRBV2	TRBD2	TRBJ2-7	CASSEGREGWYEQYF
12	TRBV12-3/TRBV12-4	TRBD2	TRBJ2-7	CASAGEYYEQYF
12	TRBV30	.	TRBJ1-2	CAWSRGNYGYTF
16	TRBV19	TRBD1	TRBJ1-6	CASSSPGTGLNSPLHF
15	TRBV10-1	TRBD2	TRBJ2-5	CASSEGLADQETQYF
15	TRBV5-1	.	TRBJ2-1	CASSLGAETYNEQFF
12	TRBV12-3/TRBV12-4	.	TRBJ2-7	CASSRGNDEQYF
17	TRBV28	TRBD1	TRBJ1-5	CASSSAHDRANNQPQHF
13	TRBV2	.	TRBJ2-1	CASEGGAYNEQFF
10	TRBV20-1	.	TRBJ2-7	CSARTSEQYF